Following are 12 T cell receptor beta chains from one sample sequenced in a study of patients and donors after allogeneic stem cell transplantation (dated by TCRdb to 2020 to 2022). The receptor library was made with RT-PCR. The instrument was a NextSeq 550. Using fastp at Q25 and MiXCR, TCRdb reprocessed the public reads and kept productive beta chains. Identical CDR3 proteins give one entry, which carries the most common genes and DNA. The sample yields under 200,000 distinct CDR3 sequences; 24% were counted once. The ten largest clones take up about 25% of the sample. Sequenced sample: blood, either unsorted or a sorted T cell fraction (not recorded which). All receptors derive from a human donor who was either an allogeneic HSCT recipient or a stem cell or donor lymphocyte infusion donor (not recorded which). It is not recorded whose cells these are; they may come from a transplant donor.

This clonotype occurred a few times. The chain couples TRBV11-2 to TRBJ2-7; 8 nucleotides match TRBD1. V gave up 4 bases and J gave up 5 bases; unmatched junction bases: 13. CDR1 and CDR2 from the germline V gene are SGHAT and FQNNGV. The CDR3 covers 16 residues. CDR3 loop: CASSSILGDRSHEQYF. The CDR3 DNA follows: TGTGCCAGCAGCTCAATACTGGGGGACAGGTCCCACGAGCAGTACTTC. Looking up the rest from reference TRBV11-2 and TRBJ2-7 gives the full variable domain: EAGVAQSPRYKIIEKRQSVAFWCNPISGHATLYWYQQILGQGPKLLIQFQNNGVVDDSQLPKDRFSAERLKGVDSTLKIQPAKLEDSAVYLCASSSILGDRSHEQYFGPGTRLTVT.

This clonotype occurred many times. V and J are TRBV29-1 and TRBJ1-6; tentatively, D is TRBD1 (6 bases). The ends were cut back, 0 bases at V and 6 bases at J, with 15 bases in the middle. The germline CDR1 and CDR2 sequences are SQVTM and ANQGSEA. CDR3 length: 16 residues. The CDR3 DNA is TGCAGCGTTGAAGAGGGGATAGGGGACACTAATTCACCCCTCCACTTT. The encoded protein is CSVEEGIGDTNSPLHF.

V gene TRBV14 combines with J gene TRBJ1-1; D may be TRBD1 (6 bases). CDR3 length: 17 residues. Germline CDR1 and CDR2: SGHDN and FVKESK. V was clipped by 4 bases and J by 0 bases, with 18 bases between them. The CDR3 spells CASSPNLGAWVNTEAFF. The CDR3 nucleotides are TGTGCCAGCAGCCCGAACCTGGGGGCGTGGGTGAACACTGAAGCTTTCTTT.

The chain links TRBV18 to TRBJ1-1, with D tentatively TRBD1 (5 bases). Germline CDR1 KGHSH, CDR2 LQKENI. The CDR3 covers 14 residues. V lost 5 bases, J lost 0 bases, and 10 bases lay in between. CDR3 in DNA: TGTGCCAGCTCAGGAACAGGCATGAACACTGAAGCTTTCTTT. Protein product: CASSGTGMNTEAFF.

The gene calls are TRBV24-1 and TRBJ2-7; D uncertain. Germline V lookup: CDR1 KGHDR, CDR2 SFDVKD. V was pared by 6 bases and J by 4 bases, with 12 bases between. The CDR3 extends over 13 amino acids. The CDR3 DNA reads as TGTGCCACCAGTTCCGGCGGCGAATACGAGCAGTACTTC. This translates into CATSSGGEYEQYF.

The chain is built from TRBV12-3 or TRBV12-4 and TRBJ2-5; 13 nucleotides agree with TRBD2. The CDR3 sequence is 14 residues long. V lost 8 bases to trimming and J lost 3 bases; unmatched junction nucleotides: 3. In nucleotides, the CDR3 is TGTGCCAGCGGGACTAGCGGGGTAGAAGAGACCCAGTACTTC. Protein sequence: CASGTSGVEETQYF.

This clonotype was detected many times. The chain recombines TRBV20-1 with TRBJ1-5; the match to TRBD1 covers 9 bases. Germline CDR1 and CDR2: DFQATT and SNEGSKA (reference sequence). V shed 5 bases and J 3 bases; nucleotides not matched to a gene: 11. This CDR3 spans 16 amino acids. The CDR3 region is CSASGTGRINNQPQHF. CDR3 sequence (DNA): TGCAGTGCTTCCGGGACAGGGAGGATTAACAATCAGCCCCAGCATTTT.

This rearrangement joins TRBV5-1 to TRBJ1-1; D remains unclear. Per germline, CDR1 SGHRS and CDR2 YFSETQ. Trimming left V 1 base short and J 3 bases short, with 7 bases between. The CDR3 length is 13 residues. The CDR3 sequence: CASSLHTDTEAFF. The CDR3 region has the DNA TGCGCCAGCAGCTTGCATACAGACACTGAAGCTTTCTTT.

CDR3 nucleotide sequence: TGTGCCAGCAGCCACGACAGCGACCGGTCTCTAAGAGGCTACACCTTC. The encoded protein is CASSHDSDRSLRGYTF. The rearrangement uses TRBV7-9 and TRBJ1-2; weak D call: TRBD1 (5 bases). This CDR3 has 16 amino acids. Germline CDR1 and CDR2: SEHNR and FQNEAQ (reference sequence). With 5 bases removed from V and 8 bases from J, the gap between germline ends came to 24 bases. Full variable domain (rest looked up from reference TRBV7-9 and TRBJ1-2): DTGVSQNPRHKITKRGQNVTFRCDPISEHNRLYWYRQTLGQGPEFLTYFQNEAQLEKSRLLSDRFSAERPKGSFSTLEIQRTEQGDSAMYLCASSHDSDRSLRGYTFGSGTRLTVV.

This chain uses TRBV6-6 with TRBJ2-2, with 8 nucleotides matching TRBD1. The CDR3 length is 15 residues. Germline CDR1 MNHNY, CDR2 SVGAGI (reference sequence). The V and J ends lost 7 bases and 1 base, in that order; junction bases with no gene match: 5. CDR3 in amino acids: CASTGGSKNTGELFF. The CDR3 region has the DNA TGTGCCAGCACAGGGGGCTCAAAGAACACCGGGGAGCTGTTTTTT.

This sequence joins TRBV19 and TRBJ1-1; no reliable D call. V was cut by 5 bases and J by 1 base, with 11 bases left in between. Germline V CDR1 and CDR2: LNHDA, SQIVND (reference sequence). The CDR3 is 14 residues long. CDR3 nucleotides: TGTGCCAGTAGTTTCCAAGGAGCGAACACTGAAGCTTTCTTT. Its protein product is CASSFQGANTEAFF.

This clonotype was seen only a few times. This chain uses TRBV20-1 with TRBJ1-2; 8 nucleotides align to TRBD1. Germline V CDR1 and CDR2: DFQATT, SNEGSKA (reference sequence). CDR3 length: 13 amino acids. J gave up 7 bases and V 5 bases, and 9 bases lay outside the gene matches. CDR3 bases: TGCAGTGCTCCAAGACTGACAGGGGTTGGCTACACCTTC. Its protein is CSAPRLTGVGYTF.